Each of the 9 T cell receptor beta chains below was sequenced from the same sample in a study of cytomegalovirus exposure and HLA in healthy donors. The table came from immunoSEQ multiplex PCR; TCRdb's copy has only in-frame clones and leaves some out. The table includes about 56,000 clones, 89% detected once. The sample taken for sequencing was PBMCs. These receptors all stem from a young woman in good health and CMV-seronegative.

This clone was counted a few times. The chain employs TRBV6-1 and TRBJ1-1; D remains ambiguous. V was pared by 5 bases and J by 3 bases, with 7 bases between. Per germline, CDR1 MNHNS and CDR2 SASEGT. The CDR3 is 12 residues long. The CDR3 region is CASSTPYTEAFF. The CDR3 DNA is TGTGCCAGCAGTACACCCTACACTGAAGCTTTCTTT.

The chain joins TRBV19 to TRBJ2-1; 7 positions agree with TRBD1. Germline-derived CDR1 and CDR2 are LNHDA and SQIVND (reference sequence). The CDR3 runs 15 residues. V gave up 7 bases and J gave up 5 bases; unmatched junction bases: 11. CDR3 DNA sequence: TGTGCCAGTACAAGGGGGCAAAATCTACACAATGAGCAGTTCTTC. Amino acids: CASTRGQNLHNEQFF. The whole variable domain, filled in from reference TRBV19 and TRBJ2-1, reads DGGITQSPKYLFRKEGQNVTLSCEQNLNHDAMYWYRQDPGQGLRLIYYSQIVNDFQKGDIAEGYSVSREKKESFPLTVTSAQKNPTAFYLCASTRGQNLHNEQFFGPGTRLTVL.

The V call is TRBV28, the J call TRBJ1-1; D may be TRBD1 (6 bases). This CDR3 comprises 15 residues. CDR1 is MDHEN, CDR2 SYDVKM, per germline. Between the trimmed V and J ends, which lost 7 bases and 1 base, there was a span of 16 bases. The CDR3 nucleotides read TGTGCCAGCATCGCCCTCATGGACAGGAACACTGAAGCTTTCTTT. Its protein product is CASIALMDRNTEAFF.

The chain links TRBV29-1 to TRBJ1-2; 8 nucleotides align to TRBD1. Germline V gene lookup returns CDR1 SQVTM and CDR2 ANQGSEA. V lost 7 bases, J lost 8 bases, and 12 bases stayed unmatched. This CDR3 spans 13 amino acids. CDR3 protein: CSASTGENWGYTF. The CDR3 coding sequence is TGCAGCGCCTCGACAGGGGAGAATTGGGGCTACACCTTC.

CDR3: CASSRAGLAGGNEQFF. The CDR3 nucleotides are TGTGCCAGTAGTCGCGCCGGGCTAGCGGGAGGCAATGAGCAGTTCTTC. The chain is built from TRBV19 and TRBJ2-1, with 11 nucleotides matching TRBD2. V lost 5 bases and J lost 6; bases outside the gene matches: 9. The V gene's germline CDR1 is LNHDA and CDR2 SQIVND (reference sequence). This CDR3 has 16 amino acids.

This chain uses TRBV5-4 with TRBJ2-7; 8 bases are shared with TRBD2. The ends lost 0 bases at V and 1 base at J; junction bases unmatched: 6. This CDR3 is built from 16 residues. CDR1 SGHNT and CDR2 YYREEE come from the germline V gene (reference sequence). DNA of the CDR3: TGTGCCAGCAGCTTGGGATTTGCGGGGGGTTCCTACGAGCAGTACTTC. This sequence encodes CASSLGFAGGSYEQYF.

J is TRBJ2-3 and V is TRBV11-1; the D gene is possibly TRBD1 (5 bases). The V end was cut by 6 bases, the J end by 5 bases, with 9 bases between. Germline loops: CDR1 SGHAT, CDR2 FQDESV (reference sequence). The CDR3 has 12 amino acids. The CDR3 region has the DNA TGTGCCAGCAGTAGGGGTGGAGATACGCAGTATTTT. It translates to CASSRGGDTQYF.

This clone showed up just once. V and J are TRBV7-6 and TRBJ2-5; no clear D. The CDR3 runs to 12 residues. The germline V gene encodes CDR1 SGHVS and CDR2 FNYEAQ. Trimming stripped 8 bases from V and 6 bases from J, with 13 bases between. CDR3 protein: CASALGFKTQYF. The CDR3 bases are TGTGCCAGCGCCCTGGGCTTTAAGACCCAGTACTTC.

The rearrangement uses TRBV7-3 and TRBJ2-3; D may be TRBD1 (6 bases). This CDR3 is 18 amino acids long. Trimming pared 2 bases from V and 3 bases from J, leaving 21 bases between. Germline V lookup: CDR1 SGHTA, CDR2 FQGTGA. The CDR3 reads CASSLGVVQGMGTDTQYF. The CDR3 DNA reads as TGTGCCAGCAGCTTAGGGGTGGTCCAGGGGATGGGAACAGATACGCAGTATTTT.